This T cell receptor (beta chain) was obtained from a study of shared clonotypes between healthy human individuals. Study-wide results and limits: Larger estimated richness was generally recorded for naive subsets relative to memory subsets.

CD4+ cells were split into CD45RA+ naive and CD45RA-negative memory subsets. Data came from immunoSEQ multiplex PCR; TCRdb stores just in-frame clones and leaves some out. The profile covers some 2,400,000 clones, with around 95% appearing a single time and over 0.1% taken by the ten largest. V was trimmed by 1 base and J by 0 bases, leaving 8 bases between them. The length of the CDR3 is 15 residues. Germline lookup yields CDR1 SGHRS and CDR2 YFSETQ. Concerning this clone itself: Its specificity is not known.

This rearrangement joins TRBV5-1 to TRBJ1-3, with D uncertain. The sequenced sample was naive CD4+ T cells sorted from blood. Subset indicated: CD45RA+ positively selected. The TCR was taken from a man between 18 and 35 years old in good health. This CDR3 reads CASSLTAVSGNTIYF. CDR3 coding DNA: TGCGCCAGCAGCTTGACCGCCGTCTCTGGAAACACCATATATTTT. Filled out from reference TRBV5-1 and TRBJ1-3, the complete variable domain reads KAGVTQTPRYLIKTRGQQVTLSCSPISGHRSVSWYQQTPGQGLQFLFEYFSETQRNKGNFPGRFSGRQFSNSRSEMNVSTLELGDSALYLCASSLTAVSGNTIYFGEGSWLTVV.